The subject of this entry is one T cell receptor beta chain. Profiling relied on immunoSEQ multiplex PCR, and the TCRdb table lists in-frame clones only, not all of them. The data show about 1.5 million clones, over 95% seen once. This entry is derived from a study of shared clonotypes between healthy human individuals. V gave up 2 bases and J gave up 2 bases; unmatched junction bases: 11. CDR1 WSHSY and CDR2 SAAADI come from the germline V gene. This CDR3 contains 17 residues. Sequencing was done on a sample of naive CD4+ T cells sorted from blood. The subset here: CD45RA+ positively selected. The sequence was obtained from a man aged 25-45 years in good health. The genes are TRBV10-2 and TRBJ2-7, with 8 bases fitting TRBD2. The CDR3 region has the DNA TGCGCCAGCAGTGAGGACAATCTAGCGGGCCTAACCTACGAGCAGTACTTC. Its translation: CASSEDNLAGLTYEQYF.